These 3 T cell receptor beta chains were all obtained from the same sample, sequenced in a study of shared clonotypes between healthy human individuals. TCRdb's copy holds only in-frame clones and misses some; the assay was immunoSEQ multiplex PCR. The data contain 1,400,000 or so clones, approximately 98.5% of them singletons. Sequenced material: naive CD4+ T cells sorted from blood. Described subset: CD45RA+ positively selected. These receptors were obtained from a man between 25 and 39 years old in good health.

The chain has TRBV5-1 and TRBJ1-2, with 10 bases that match TRBD1. The J segment lost 8 bases and the V segment lost 0 bases, leaving 4 bases of the junction unmatched. CDR1 and CDR2 (germline): SGHRS, YFSETQ. The CDR3 is 14 residues long. The DNA of the CDR3 is TGCGCCAGCAGCTTGGTTGGGACAGGGGACGGCTACACCTTC. Its translation: CASSLVGTGDGYTF.

The chain links TRBV7-3 to TRBJ2-1; D is unresolved. V gave up 2 bases and J gave up 4 bases, with 6 bases separating them. CDR1 is SGHTA and CDR2 is FQGTGA in the germline V gene. CDR3 length: 13 amino acids. CDR3: CASSLSRYNEQFF. DNA of the CDR3: TGTGCCAGCAGCTTATCCAGATACAATGAGCAGTTCTTC.

The chain joins TRBV27 to TRBJ1-2, with D possibly matching TRBD1 (6 bases). V was shortened by 7 bases and J by 8 bases, with 23 bases between the two germline ends. This CDR3 is 15 amino acids long. The germline V gene has CDR1 MNHEY and CDR2 SMNVEV (reference sequence). The CDR3 coding sequence is TGTGCCAGCAAACTTCTTACAGGGATAGGGGAGGGCTACACCTTC. As protein: CASKLLTGIGEGYTF.